The 13 T cell receptor beta chains below come from one sample, sequenced in a study of response to subunit inactivated influenza vaccine. MiXCR, applied by TCRdb to the RT-PCR reads, yields one record per CDR3 protein. The sample contains more than 150,000 distinct CDR3 sequences, approximately 11% of which appear only once. Source: CD8+ T cells sorted from PBMCs, taken roughly 24 months after vaccination. Every receptor here comes from a man between 50 and 69 years old who received an inactivated influenza vaccine.

The J gene is TRBJ2-1, the V gene TRBV4-2; the D is unclear. Per the germline V gene, CDR1 is LGHNA and CDR2 is YNFKEQ. CDR3 length: 15 residues. Deletions cut 2 bases from V and 4 bases from J, with 12 bases between. This CDR3 reads CASSQHFDTYNEQFF. In nucleotides, the CDR3 is TGTGCCAGCAGCCAACATTTTGACACTTACAATGAGCAGTTCTTC.

This clonotype has just a few counts. V gene TRBV12-3 or TRBV12-4 combines with J gene TRBJ2-3, with 8 bases lining up with TRBD2. Losses at the gene ends were 6 bases for V and 3 bases for J; bases not matched to a gene: 8. CDR3 length: 15 amino acids. The CDR3 reads CASRASSGLTDTQYF. CDR3 coding DNA: TGTGCCAGCAGGGCCTCTAGCGGGTTGACAGATACGCAGTATTTT.

This clonotype was picked up many times. The V call is TRBV27, the J call TRBJ1-6, with a tentative D call TRBD1 (6 bases). The germline V and J ends were trimmed by 5 bases and 8 bases, with 16 bases remaining between them. This CDR3 has 15 residues. Germline-derived CDR1 and CDR2 are MNHEY and SMNVEV (reference sequence). CDR3 coding DNA: TGTGCCAGCAGTATTGGGGCGGGGGCGTATTCACCCCTCCACTTT. Amino acids: CASSIGAGAYSPLHF.

There are a few counts of this clonotype. The V gene is TRBV9, the J gene TRBJ2-3; 7 bases match TRBD2. This CDR3 contains 17 residues. CDR1 SGDLS and CDR2 YYNGEE come from the germline V gene. After removal of 4 bases from V and 0 bases from J, the junction contained 11 bases not matched to a gene. The CDR3 sequence is CASSPRGGSYSTDTQYF. For the CDR3, the DNA is TGTGCCAGCAGCCCCCGCGGGGGATCTTATAGCACAGATACGCAGTATTTT.

This clonotype occurred a few times. The V and J genes are TRBV27 and TRBJ2-7, with 10 bases that match TRBD2. There are 16 residues in the CDR3. Germline V gene sequence: CDR1 MNHEY, CDR2 SMNVEV (reference sequence). Trimming cost V 0 bases and J 4 bases; bases outside gene matches: 6. CDR3 DNA: TGTGCCAGCAGTTTATCCTGGGCTAGCGGGAGTTACGAGCAGTACTTC. This codes for CASSLSWASGSYEQYF.

This clonotype was counted only a few times. The chain links TRBV27 to TRBJ2-1; no clear D. Germline CDR1 is MNHEY and CDR2 is SMNVEV (reference sequence). V was clipped by 7 bases and J by 4 bases, with 11 bases between them. The CDR3 length is 13 residues. CDR3 coding DNA: TGTGCCAGCAATGCTTTGGGATACAATGAGCAGTTCTTC. Translating gives CASNALGYNEQFF.

This clonotype was seen more than once but under ten times. The chain links TRBV28 to TRBJ2-7; 11 bases map to TRBD1. The germline gives CDR1 MDHEN, CDR2 SYDVKM. V lost 5 bases and J lost 7; bases outside the gene matches: 7. This CDR3 spans 14 amino acids. The DNA for the CDR3 is TGTGCCAGCAGTCCCGGACAGGGGGCGCAGGAGCAGTACTTC. This encodes CASSPGQGAQEQYF.

With respect to this clonotype: This may stem from a read error, because a much larger clone lies one nucleotide away. This chain connects TRBV20-1 to TRBJ1-5, with TRBD1 identical over 7 bases. Germline CDR1 is DFQATT and CDR2 is SNEGSKA (reference sequence). The CDR3 runs 14 residues. The CDR3 DNA follows: TGCAGTGCTACCGACAGGGATAGCGATCAGCCCCAGCATTTT. This sequence encodes CSATDRDSDQPQHF.

The chain links TRBV29-1 to TRBJ2-5; D not resolved. This CDR3 region has 14 residues. Trimming removed 2 bases from V and 4 bases from J, with 14 bases in between. Germline assignment: CDR1 SQVTM and CDR2 ANQGSEA. The CDR3 DNA reads as TGCAGCGTTGAAATTTGGACCCGAGGAGAGACCCAGTACTTC. Its protein product is CSVEIWTRGETQYF.

Here the CDR3 reads CATSSKGHYYNEQFF. The CDR3 DNA follows: TGTGCCACCAGCAGCAAGGGACACTACTACAATGAGCAGTTCTTC. The chain combines TRBV15 with TRBJ2-1, with D perhaps TRBD1 (6 bases). V lost 3 bases and J lost 3, with 12 bases in between. This CDR3 comprises 15 residues. Germline CDR1 LNHNV, CDR2 YYDKDF (reference sequence).

The chain employs TRBV18 and TRBJ2-3; D call uncertain. The CDR3 is made up of 14 amino acids. CDR1 and CDR2 from the germline V gene are KGHSH and LQKENI. V was pared by 3 bases and J by 1 base, with 8 bases between. DNA for the CDR3: TGTGCCAGCTCACCGCGGCAGGGCACAGATACGCAGTATTTT. As protein: CASSPRQGTDTQYF.

In this sample, this clonotype turned up a few times. The chain has TRBV6-5 and TRBJ2-6; TRBD1 matches 9 bases. J gave up 4 bases and V 1 base, and 11 bases lay outside the gene matches. This CDR3 spans 19 amino acids. Germline lookup yields CDR1 MNHEY and CDR2 SVGAGI. The DNA of the CDR3 is TGTGCCAGCAGTTACTTTTTGGGACAGGGTTCGTCGGGGGCCAACGTCCTGACTTTC. Encoded protein: CASSYFLGQGSSGANVLTF.

This clonotype was observed a few times. The chain employs TRBV10-3 and TRBJ2-5; 9 positions agree with TRBD1. The V gene's germline CDR1 is ENHRY and CDR2 SYGVKD. The trim removed 6 bases at V and 5 bases at J, leaving 16 bases unmatched. The length of the CDR3 is 17 residues. The CDR3 reads CAIRGEGQGGVLETQYF. The CDR3 nucleotides read TGTGCCATCAGAGGCGAGGGACAGGGTGGGGTTTTGGAGACCCAGTACTTC.